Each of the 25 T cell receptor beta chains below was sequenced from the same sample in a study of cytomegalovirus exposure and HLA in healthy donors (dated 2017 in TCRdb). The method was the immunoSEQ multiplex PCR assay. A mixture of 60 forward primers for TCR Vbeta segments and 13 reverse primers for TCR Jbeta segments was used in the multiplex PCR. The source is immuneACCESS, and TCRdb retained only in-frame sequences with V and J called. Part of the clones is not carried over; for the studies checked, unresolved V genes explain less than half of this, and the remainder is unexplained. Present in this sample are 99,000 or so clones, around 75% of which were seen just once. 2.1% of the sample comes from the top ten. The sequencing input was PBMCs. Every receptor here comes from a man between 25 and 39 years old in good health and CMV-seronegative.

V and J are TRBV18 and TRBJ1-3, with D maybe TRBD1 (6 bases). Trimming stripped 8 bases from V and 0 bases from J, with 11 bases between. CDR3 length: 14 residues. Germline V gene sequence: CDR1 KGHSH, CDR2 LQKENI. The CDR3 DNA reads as TGTGCCAGCACGACAGGAGTCTCTGGAAACACCATATATTTT. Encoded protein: CASTTGVSGNTIYF. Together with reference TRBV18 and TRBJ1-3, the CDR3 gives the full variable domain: NAGVMQNPRHLVRRRGQEARLRCSPMKGHSHVYWYRQLPEEGLKFMVYLQKENIIDESGMPKERFSAEFPKEGPSILRIQQVVRGDSAAYFCASTTGVSGNTIYFGEGSWLTVV.

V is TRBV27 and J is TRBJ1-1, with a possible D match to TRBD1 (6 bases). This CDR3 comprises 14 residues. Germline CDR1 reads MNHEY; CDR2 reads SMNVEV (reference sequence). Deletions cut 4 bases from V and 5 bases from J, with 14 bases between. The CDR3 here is CASSSLTGGTEAFF. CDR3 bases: TGTGCCAGCAGTTCCCTGACAGGTGGGACTGAAGCTTTCTTT.

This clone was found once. The CDR3 spells CAISPDRVNSPLHF. CDR3 in DNA: TGTGCCATCAGCCCCGACAGGGTGAATTCACCCCTCCACTTT. V usage is TRBV10-3 and J usage is TRBJ1-6; 7 positions match TRBD1. Germline CDR1 ENHRY, CDR2 SYGVKD. The CDR3 totals 14 residues. Trimming removed 6 bases from V and 7 bases from J; junction bases left unmatched: 6.

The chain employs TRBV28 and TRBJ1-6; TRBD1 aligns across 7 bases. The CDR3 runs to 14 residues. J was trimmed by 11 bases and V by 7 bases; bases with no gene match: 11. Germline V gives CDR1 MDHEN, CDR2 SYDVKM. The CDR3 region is CASIPGQRDAPLHF. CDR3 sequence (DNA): TGTGCCAGCATCCCGGGACAGAGAGATGCACCCCTCCACTTT. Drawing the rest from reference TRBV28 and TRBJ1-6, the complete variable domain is DVKVTQSSRYLVKRTGEKVFLECVQDMDHENMFWYRQDPGLGLRLIYFSYDVKMKEKGDIPEGYSVSREKKERFSLILESASTNQTSMYLCASIPGQRDAPLHFGNGTRLTVT.

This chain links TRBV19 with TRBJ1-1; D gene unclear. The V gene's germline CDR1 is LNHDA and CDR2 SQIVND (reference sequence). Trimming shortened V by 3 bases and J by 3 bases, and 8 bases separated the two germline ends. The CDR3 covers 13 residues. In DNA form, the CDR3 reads TGTGCCAGTAGTATCGGGGTGGACACTGAAGCTTTCTTT. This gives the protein CASSIGVDTEAFF.

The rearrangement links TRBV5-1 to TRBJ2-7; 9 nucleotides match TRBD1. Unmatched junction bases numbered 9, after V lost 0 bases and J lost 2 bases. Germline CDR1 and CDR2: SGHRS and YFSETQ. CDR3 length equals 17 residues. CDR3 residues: CASSLDPGQGSPYEQYF. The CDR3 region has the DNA TGCGCCAGCAGCTTGGATCCGGGACAGGGTAGTCCCTACGAGCAGTACTTC. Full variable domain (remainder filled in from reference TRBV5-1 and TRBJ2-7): KAGVTQTPRYLIKTRGQQVTLSCSPISGHRSVSWYQQTPGQGLQFLFEYFSETQRNKGNFPGRFSGRQFSNSRSEMNVSTLELGDSALYLCASSLDPGQGSPYEQYFGPGTRLTVT.

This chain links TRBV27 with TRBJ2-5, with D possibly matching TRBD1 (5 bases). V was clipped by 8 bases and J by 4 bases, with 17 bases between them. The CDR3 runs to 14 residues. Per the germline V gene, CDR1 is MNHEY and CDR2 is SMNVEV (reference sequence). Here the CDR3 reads CASYASGARETQYF. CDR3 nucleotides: TGTGCCAGCTATGCTAGTGGGGCAAGAGAGACCCAGTACTTC.

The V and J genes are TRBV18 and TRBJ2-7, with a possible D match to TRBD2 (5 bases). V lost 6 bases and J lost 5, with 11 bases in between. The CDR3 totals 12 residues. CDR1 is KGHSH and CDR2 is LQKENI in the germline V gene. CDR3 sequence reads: CASSGTSDEQYF. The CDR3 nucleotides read TGTGCCAGCTCGGGAACTAGTGACGAGCAGTACTTC.

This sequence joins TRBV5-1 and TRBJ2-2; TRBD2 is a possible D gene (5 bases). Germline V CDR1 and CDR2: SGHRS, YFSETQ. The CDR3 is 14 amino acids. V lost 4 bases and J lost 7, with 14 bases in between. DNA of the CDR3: TGCGCCAGCAGCCCGCCTTCTGAGGGCGGGGAGCTGTTTTTT. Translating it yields CASSPPSEGGELFF.

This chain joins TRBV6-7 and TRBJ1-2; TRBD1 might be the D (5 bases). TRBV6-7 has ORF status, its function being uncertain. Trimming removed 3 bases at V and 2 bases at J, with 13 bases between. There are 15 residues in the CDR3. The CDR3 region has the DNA TGTGCCAGCAGTTATCGTACAGGCCTAAACTATGGCTACACCTTC. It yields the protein CASSYRTGLNYGYTF.

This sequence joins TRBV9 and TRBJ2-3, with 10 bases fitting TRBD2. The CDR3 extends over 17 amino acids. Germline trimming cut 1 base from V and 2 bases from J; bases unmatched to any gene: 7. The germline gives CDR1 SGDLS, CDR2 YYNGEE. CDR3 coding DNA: TGTGCCAGCAGCGTAAGGGCTAGCGGGGGCCCCACAGATACGCAGTATTTT. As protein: CASSVRASGGPTDTQYF.

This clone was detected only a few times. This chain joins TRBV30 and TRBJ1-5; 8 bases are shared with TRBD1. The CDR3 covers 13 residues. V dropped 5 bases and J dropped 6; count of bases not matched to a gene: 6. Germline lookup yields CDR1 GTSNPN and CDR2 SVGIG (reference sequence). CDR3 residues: CAWGTGLTQPQHF. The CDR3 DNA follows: TGTGCCTGGGGGACAGGACTTACTCAGCCCCAGCATTTT.

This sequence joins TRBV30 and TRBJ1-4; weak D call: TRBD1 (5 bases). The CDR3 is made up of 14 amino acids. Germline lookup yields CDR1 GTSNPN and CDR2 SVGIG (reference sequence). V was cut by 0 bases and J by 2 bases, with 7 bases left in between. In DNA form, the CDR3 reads TGTGCCTGGAGTGTGGGGGGGACTAATGAAAAACTGTTTTTT. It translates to CAWSVGGTNEKLFF.

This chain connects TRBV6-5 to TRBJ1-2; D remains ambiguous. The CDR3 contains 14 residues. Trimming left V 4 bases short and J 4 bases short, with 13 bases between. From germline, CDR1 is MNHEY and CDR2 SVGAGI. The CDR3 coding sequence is TGTGCCAGCAGTTCGATACCAACGGGCTATGGCTACACCTTC. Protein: CASSSIPTGYGYTF.

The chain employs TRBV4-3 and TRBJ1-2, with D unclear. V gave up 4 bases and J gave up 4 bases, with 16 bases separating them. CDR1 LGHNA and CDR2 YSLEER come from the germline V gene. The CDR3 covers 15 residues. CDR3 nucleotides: TGCGCCAGCAGCCCCGACCCGGGGAGCGTCTATGGCTACACCTTC. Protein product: CASSPDPGSVYGYTF.

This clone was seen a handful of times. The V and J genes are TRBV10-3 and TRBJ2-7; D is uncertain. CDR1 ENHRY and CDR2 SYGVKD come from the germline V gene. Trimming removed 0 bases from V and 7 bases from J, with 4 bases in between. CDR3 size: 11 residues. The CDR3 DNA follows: TGTGCCATCAGTGAGTCCCTTGAGCAGTACTTC. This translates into CAISESLEQYF.

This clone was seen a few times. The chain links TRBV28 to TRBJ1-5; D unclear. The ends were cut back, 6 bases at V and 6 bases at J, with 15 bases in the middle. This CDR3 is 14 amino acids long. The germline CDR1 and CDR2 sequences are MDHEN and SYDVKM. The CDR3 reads CASSHTRSGQPQHF. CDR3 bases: TGTGCCAGCAGCCACACAAGATCGGGTCAGCCCCAGCATTTT.

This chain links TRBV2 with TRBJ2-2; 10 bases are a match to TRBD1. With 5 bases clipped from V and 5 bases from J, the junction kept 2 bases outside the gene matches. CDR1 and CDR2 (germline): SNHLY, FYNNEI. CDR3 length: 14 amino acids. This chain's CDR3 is CASSWTGGTGELFF. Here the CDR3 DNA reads TGTGCCAGCAGTTGGACAGGGGGGACCGGGGAGCTGTTTTTT.

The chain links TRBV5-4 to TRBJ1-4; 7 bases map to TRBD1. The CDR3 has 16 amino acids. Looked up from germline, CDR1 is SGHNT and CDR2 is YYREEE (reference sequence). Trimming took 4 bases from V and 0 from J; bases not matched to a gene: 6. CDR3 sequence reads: CASSPGTDPTNEKLFF. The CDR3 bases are TGTGCCAGCAGCCCGGGGACAGACCCAACTAATGAAAAACTGTTTTTT.

The CDR3 sequence: CASSLNPGTDTQYF. For the CDR3, the DNA is TGTGCCAGCAGCTTGAACCCGGGAACAGATACGCAGTATTTT. The V and J genes are TRBV5-4 and TRBJ2-3; D might be TRBD2 (5 bases). With 1 base removed from V and 3 bases from J, the gap between germline ends came to 9 bases. There are 14 residues in the CDR3. The germline CDR1 and CDR2 sequences are SGHNT and YYREEE (reference sequence).

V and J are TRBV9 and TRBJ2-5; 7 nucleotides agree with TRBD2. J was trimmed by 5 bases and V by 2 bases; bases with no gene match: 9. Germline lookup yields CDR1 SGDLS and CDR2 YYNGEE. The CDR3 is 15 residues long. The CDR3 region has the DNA TGTGCCAGCAGCGTGACTAGCTCCGGGGGGGAGACCCAGTACTTC. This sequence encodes CASSVTSSGGETQYF.

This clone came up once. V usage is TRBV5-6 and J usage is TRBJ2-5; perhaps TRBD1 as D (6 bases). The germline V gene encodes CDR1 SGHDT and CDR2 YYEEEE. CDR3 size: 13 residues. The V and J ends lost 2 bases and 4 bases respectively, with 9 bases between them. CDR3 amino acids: CASSFPTGETQYF. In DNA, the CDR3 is TGTGCCAGCAGCTTCCCGACAGGAGAGACCCAGTACTTC.

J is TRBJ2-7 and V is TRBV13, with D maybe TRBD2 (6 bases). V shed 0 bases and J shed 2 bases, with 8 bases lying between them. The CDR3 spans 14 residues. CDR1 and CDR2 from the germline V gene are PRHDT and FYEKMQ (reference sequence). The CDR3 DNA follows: TGTGCCAGCAGCTTAGGACTAGCCGCCTACGAGCAGTACTTC. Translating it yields CASSLGLAAYEQYF.

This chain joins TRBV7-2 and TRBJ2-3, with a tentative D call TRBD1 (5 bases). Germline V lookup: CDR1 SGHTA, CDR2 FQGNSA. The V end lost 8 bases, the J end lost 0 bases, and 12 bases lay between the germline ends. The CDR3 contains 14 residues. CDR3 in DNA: TGTGCCAGCTCCATTGGGGCCAGCACAGATACGCAGTATTTT. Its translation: CASSIGASTDTQYF.

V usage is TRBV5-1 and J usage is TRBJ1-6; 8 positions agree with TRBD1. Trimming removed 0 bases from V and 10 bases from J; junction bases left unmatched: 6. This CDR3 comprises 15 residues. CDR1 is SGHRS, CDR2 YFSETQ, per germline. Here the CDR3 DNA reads TGCGCCAGCAGCTTGGCCGGACAGGGTCGGTCACCCCTCCACTTT. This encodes CASSLAGQGRSPLHF.